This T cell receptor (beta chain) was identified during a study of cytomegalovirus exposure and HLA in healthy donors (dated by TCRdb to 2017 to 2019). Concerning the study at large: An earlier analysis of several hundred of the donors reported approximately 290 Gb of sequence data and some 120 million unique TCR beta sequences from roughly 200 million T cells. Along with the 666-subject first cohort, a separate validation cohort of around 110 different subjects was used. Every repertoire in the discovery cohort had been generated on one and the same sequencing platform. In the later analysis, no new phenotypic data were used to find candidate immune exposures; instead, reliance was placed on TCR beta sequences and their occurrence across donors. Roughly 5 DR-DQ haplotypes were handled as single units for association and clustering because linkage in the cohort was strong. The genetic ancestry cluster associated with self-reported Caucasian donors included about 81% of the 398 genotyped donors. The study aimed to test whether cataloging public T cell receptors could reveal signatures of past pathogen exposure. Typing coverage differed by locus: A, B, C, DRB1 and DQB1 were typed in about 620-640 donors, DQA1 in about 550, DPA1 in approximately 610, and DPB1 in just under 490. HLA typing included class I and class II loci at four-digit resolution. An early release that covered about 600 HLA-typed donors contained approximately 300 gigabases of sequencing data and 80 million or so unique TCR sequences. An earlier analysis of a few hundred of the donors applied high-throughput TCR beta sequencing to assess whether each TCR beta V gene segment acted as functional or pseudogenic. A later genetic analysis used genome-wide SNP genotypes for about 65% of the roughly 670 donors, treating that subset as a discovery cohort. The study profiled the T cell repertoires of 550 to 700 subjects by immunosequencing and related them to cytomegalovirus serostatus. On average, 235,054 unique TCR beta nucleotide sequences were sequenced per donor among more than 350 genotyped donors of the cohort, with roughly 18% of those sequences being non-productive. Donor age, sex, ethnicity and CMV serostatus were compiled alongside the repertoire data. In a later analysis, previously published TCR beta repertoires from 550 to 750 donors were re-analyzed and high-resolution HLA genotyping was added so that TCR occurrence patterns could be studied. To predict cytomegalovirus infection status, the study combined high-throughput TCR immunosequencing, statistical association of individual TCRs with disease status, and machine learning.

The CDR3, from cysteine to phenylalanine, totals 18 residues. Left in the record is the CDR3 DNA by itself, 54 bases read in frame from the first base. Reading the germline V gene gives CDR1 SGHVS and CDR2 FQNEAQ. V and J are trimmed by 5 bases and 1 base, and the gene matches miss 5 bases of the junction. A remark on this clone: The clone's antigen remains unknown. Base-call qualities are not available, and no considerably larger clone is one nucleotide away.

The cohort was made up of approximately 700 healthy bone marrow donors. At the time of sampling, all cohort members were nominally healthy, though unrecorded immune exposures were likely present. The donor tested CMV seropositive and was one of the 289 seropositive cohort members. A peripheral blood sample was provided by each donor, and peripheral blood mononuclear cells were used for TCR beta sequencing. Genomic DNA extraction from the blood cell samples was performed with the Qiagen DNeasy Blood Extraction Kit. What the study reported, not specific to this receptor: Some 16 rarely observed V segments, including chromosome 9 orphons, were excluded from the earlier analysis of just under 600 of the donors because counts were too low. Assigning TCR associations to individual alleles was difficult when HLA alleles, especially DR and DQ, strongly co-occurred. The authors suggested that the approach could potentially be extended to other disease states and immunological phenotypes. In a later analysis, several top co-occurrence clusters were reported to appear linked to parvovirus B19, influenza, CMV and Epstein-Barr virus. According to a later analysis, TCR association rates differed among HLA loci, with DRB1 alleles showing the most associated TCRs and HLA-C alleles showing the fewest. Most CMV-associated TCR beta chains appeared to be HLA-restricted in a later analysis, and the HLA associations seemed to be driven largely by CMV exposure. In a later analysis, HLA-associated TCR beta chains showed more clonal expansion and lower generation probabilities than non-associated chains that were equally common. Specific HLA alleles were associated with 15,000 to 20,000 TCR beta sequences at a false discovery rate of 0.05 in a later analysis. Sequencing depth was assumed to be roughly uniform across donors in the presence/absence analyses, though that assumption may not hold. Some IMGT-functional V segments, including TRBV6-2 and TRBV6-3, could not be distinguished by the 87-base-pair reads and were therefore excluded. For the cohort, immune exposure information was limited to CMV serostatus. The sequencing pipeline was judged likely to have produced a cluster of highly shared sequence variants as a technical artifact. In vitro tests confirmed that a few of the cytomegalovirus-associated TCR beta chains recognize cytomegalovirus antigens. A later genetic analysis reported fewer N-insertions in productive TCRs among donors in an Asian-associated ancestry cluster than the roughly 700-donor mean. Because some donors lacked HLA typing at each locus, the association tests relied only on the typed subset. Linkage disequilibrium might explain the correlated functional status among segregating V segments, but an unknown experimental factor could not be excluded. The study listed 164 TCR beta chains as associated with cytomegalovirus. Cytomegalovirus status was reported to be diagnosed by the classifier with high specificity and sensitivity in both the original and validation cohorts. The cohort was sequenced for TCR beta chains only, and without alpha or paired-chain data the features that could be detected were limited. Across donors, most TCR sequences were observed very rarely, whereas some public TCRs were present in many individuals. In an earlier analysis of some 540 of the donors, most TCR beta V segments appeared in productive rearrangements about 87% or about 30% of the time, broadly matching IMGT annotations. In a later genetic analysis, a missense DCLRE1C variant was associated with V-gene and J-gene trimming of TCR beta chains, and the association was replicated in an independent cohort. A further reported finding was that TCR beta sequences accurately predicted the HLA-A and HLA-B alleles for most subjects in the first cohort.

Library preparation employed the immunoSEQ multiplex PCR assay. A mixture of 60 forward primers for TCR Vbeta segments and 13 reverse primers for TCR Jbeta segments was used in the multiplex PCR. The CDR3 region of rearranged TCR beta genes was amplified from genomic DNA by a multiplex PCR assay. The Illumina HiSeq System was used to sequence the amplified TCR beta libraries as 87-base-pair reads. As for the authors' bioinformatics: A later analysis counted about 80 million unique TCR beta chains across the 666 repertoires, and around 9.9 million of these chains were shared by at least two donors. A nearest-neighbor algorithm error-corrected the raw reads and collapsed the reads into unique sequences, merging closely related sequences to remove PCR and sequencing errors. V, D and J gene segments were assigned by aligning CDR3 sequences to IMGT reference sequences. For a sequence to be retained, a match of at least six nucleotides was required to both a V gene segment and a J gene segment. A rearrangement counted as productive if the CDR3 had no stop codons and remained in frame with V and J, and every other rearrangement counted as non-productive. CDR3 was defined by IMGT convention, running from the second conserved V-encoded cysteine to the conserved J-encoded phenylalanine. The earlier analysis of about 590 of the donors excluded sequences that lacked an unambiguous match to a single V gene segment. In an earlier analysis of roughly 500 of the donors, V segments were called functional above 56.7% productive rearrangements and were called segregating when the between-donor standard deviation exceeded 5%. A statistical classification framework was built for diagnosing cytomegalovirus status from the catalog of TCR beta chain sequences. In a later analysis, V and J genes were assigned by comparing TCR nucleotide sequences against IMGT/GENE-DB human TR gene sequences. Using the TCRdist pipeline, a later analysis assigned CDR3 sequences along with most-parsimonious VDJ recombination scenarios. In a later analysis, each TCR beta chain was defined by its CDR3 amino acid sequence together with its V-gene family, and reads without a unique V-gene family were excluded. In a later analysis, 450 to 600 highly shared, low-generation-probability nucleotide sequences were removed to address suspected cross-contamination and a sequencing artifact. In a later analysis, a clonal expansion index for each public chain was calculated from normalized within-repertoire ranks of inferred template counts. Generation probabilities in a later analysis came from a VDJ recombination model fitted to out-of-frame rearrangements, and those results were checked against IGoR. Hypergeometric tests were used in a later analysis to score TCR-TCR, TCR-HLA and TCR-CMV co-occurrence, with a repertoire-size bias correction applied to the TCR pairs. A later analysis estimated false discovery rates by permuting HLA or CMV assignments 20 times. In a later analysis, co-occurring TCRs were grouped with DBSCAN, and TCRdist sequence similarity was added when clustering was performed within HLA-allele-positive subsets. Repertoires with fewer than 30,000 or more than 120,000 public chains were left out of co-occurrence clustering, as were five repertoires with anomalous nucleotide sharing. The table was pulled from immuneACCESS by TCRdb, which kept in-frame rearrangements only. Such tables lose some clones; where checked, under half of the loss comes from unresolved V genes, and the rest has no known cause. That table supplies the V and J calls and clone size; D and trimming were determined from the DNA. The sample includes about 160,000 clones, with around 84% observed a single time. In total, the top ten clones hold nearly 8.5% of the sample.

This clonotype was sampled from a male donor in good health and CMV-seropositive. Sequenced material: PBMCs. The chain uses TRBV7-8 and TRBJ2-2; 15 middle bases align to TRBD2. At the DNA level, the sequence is TGTGCCAGCAGCCGCGGACTAGCGGGAGGGTTGAACACCGGGGAGCTGTTTTTT. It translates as CASSRGLAGGLNTGELFF.